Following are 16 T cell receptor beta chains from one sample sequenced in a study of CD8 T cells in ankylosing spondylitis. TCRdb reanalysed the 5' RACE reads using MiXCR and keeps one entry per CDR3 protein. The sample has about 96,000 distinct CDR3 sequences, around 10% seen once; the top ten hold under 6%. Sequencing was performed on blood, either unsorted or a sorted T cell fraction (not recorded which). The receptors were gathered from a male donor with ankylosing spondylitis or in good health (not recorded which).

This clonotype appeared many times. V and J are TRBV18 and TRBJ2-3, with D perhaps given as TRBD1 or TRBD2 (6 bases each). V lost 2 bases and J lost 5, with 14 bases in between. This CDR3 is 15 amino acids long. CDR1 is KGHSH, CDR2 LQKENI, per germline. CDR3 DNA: TGTGCCAGCTCACCAATTGCCGGGGGCCAAGATACGCAGTATTTT. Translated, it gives CASSPIAGGQDTQYF. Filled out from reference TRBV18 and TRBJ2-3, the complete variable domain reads NAGVMQNPRHLVRRRGQEARLRCSPMKGHSHVYWYRQLPEEGLKFMVYLQKENIIDESGMPKERFSAEFPKEGPSILRIQQVVRGDSAAYFCASSPIAGGQDTQYFGPGTRLTVL.

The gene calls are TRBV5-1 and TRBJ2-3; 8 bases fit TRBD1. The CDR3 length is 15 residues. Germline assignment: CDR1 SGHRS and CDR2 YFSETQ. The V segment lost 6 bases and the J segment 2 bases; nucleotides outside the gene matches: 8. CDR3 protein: CASNTGGTPTDTQYF. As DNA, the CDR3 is TGCGCCAGCAACACAGGGGGGACCCCCACAGATACGCAGTATTTT.

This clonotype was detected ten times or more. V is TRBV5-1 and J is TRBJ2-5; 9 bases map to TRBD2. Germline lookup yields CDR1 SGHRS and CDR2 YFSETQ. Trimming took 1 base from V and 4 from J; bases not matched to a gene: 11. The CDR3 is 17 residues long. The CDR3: CASSLPLTSGLGETQYF. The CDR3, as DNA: TGCGCCAGCAGCTTGCCACTCACTAGCGGGCTTGGAGAGACCCAGTACTTC.

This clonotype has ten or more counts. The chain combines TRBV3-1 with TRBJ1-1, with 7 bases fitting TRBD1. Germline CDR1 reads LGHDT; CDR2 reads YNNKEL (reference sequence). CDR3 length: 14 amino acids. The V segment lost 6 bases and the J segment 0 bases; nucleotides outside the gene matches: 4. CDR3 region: CASRGGGMNTEAFF. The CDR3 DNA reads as TGTGCCAGCAGGGGAGGGGGCATGAACACTGAAGCTTTCTTT.

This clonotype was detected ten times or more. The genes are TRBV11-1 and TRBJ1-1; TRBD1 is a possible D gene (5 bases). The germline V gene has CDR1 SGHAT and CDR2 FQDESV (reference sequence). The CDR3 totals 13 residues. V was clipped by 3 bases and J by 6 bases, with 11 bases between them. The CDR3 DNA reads TGTGCCAGCAGCTTCGGGGGTTACCCTGAAGCTTTCTTT. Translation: CASSFGGYPEAFF.

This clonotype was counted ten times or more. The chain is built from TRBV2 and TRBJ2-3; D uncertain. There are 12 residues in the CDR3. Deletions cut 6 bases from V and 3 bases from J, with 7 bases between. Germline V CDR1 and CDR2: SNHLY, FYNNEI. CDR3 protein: CASSIETDTQYF. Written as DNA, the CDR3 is TGTGCCAGCAGCATAGAGACAGATACGCAGTATTTT.

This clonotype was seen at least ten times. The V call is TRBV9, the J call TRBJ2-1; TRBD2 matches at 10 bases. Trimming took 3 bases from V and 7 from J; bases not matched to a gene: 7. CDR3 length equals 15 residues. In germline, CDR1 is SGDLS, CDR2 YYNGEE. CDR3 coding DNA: TGTGCCAGCAGCGAGAGCGGGGGGGCGGGTAATGAGCAGTTCTTC. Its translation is CASSESGGAGNEQFF. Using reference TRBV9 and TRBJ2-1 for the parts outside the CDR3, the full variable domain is DSGVTQTPKHLITATGQRVTLRCSPRSGDLSVYWYQQSLDQGLQFLIQYYNGEERAKGNILERFSAQQFPDLHSELNLSSLELGDSALYFCASSESGGAGNEQFFGPGTRLTVL.

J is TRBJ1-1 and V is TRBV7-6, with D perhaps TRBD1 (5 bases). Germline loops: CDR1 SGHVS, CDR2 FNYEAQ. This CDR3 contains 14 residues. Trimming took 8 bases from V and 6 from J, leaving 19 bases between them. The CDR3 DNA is TGTGCCAGCGTCCCCAGGGAACGGGTCTCTGAAGCTTTCTTT. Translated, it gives CASVPRERVSEAFF.

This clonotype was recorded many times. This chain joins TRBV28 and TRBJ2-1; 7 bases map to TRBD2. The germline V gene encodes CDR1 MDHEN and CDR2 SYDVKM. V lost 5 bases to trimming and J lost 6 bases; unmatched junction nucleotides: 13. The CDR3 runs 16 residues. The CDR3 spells CASSLKVGGGTNEQFF. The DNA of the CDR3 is TGTGCCAGCAGTCTTAAGGTGGGGGGGGGGACCAATGAGCAGTTCTTC.

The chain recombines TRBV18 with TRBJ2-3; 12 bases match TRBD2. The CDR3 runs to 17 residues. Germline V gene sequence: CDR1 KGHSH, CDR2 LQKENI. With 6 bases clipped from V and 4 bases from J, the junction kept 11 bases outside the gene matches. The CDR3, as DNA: TGTGCCAGCTCGCCTACTAGCGGGGGGTCGAAGGCAGATACGCAGTATTTT. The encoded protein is CASSPTSGGSKADTQYF.

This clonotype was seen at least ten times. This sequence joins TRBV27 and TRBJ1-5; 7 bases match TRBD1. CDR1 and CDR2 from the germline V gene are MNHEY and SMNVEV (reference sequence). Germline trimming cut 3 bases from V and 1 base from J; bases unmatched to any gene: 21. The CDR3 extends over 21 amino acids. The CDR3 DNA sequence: TGTGCCAGCAGTTTCCGTCTCCGGGACAGATCTCAAAAAGGAAGCAATCAGCCCCAGCATTTT. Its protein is CASSFRLRDRSQKGSNQPQHF.

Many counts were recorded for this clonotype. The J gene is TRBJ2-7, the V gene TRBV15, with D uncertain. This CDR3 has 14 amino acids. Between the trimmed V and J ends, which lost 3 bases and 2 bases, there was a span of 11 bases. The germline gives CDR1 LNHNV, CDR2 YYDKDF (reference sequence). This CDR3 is CATSRARGAYEQYF. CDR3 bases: TGTGCCACCAGCAGGGCCCGAGGAGCCTACGAGCAGTACTTC.

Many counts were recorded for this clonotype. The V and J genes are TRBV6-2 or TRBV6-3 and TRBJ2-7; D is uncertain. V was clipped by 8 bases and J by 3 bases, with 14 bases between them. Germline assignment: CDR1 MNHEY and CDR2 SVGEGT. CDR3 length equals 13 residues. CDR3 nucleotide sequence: TGTGCCAGCTCCTGGTCCTCGGGCTACGAGCAGTACTTC. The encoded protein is CASSWSSGYEQYF.

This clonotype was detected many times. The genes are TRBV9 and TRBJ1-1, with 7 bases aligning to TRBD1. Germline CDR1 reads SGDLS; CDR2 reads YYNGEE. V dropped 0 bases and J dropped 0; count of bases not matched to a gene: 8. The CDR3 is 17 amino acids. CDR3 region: CASSVAQGGRVNTEAFF. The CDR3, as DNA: TGTGCCAGCAGCGTAGCTCAAGGGGGCCGGGTGAACACTGAAGCTTTCTTT.

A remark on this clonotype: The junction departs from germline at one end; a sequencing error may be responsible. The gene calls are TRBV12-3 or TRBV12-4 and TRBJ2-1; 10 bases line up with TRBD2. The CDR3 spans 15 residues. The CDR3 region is CTSSLGLADNNEQFF. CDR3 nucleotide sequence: TGTACCAGCAGTCTCGGACTAGCGGACAACAATGAGCAGTTCTTC.

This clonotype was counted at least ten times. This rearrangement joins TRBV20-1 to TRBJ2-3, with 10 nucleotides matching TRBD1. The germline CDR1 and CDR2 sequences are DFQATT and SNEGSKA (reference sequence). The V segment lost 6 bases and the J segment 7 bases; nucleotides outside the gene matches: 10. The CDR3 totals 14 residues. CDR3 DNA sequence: TGCAGTGCGGGCGGGACAGGGGATTTGTATACGCAGTATTTT. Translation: CSAGGTGDLYTQYF.